A single sample is the source of the 21 T cell receptor beta chains below, sequenced in a study of blood T cells in healthy people across ages. PCR was performed a second time for 7 to 11 cycles using a sample-barcoded 5' primer and a J-beta primer mix. TCRdb recomputed calls from the 5' RACE reads with MiXCR, one row per CDR3 protein. This table holds about 930,000 distinct CDR3 sequences, about 27% found once. The data also belong to a second study, concerning T cells of mothers and their children.

Sequenced sample: blood. The receptors shown here come from a woman aged 40 to 55 in good health.

This clonotype was seen at least ten times. V gene TRBV12-3 or TRBV12-4 combines with J gene TRBJ1-5; D is perhaps TRBD1 (6 bases). Between the trimmed V and J ends, which lost 3 bases and 6 bases, there was a span of 12 bases. The length of the CDR3 is 14 residues. The CDR3 DNA sequence: TGTGCCAGCAGTTTTTTGGGGGCAGGTCAGCCCCAGCATTTT. It translates to CASSFLGAGQPQHF.

V is TRBV7-2 and J is TRBJ1-2; D may be TRBD1 (5 bases). Trimming took 5 bases from V and 4 from J, leaving 17 bases between them. This CDR3 comprises 15 residues. Germline values: CDR1 SGHTA, CDR2 FQGNSA. The CDR3 sequence: CASSLDSLTRYGYTF. The DNA for the CDR3 is TGTGCCAGCAGCCTAGACAGCCTCACCCGCTATGGCTACACCTTC.

This clonotype has only a few counts. V is TRBV2 and J is TRBJ2-1; TRBD2 matches at 10 bases. V shed 2 bases and J 3 bases; nucleotides not matched to a gene: 1. Germline assignment: CDR1 SNHLY and CDR2 FYNNEI. The CDR3 loop spans 15 amino acids. CDR3 sequence reads: CASSEQRGGYNEQFF. CDR3 nucleotide sequence: TGTGCCAGCAGTGAACAGCGGGGGGGCTACAATGAGCAGTTCTTC.

This clonotype was counted only a few times. The chain couples TRBV29-1 to TRBJ1-2, with no clear D. CDR1 and CDR2 from the germline V gene are SQVTM and ANQGSEA. V was shortened by 7 bases and J by 8 bases, with 14 bases between the two germline ends. The CDR3 spans 11 residues. The chain's CDR3 is CSAALGKGYTF. The CDR3 coding sequence is TGCAGCGCCGCGCTCGGGAAGGGCTACACCTTC. Based on the CDR3 plus reference TRBV29-1 and TRBJ1-2, the full variable domain is SAVISQKPSRDICQRGTSLTIQCQVDSQVTMMFWYRQQPGQSLTLIATANQGSEATYESGFVIDKFPISRPNLTFSTLTVSNMSPEDSSIYLCSAALGKGYTFGSGTRLTVV.

A few counts support this clonotype. The chain uses TRBV2 and TRBJ1-2; perhaps TRBD1 as D (5 bases). V lost 7 bases and J 2 bases, leaving 14 bases between the germline ends. This CDR3 contains 14 residues. Germline lookup yields CDR1 SNHLY and CDR2 FYNNEI. The CDR3 protein is CASTAGTGNYGYTF. The CDR3, as DNA: TGTGCCAGCACAGCCGGGACGGGAAACTATGGCTACACCTTC.

The rearrangement joins TRBV12-3 or TRBV12-4 to TRBJ1-5, with D possibly being TRBD1 (5 bases). V lost 2 bases and J 6 bases, leaving 11 bases between the germline ends. This CDR3 comprises 14 residues. CDR3 in amino acids: CASSLRQLGQPQHF. The CDR3 DNA reads as TGTGCCAGCAGTTTAAGACAGCTCGGTCAGCCCCAGCATTTT.

This chain connects TRBV28 to TRBJ2-1; tentatively, D is TRBD2 (7 bases). V was pared by 0 bases and J by 2 bases, with 11 bases between. There are 16 residues in the CDR3. The germline V gene has CDR1 MDHEN and CDR2 SYDVKM. In nucleotides, the CDR3 is TGTGCCAGCAGTTTATGGGGGGGGCAGGCCTACAATGAGCAGTTCTTC. Translated, it gives CASSLWGGQAYNEQFF.

The V call is TRBV5-1, the J call TRBJ2-1, with D perhaps matching TRBD1 (5 bases). Trimming pared 3 bases from V and 4 bases from J, leaving 11 bases between. In germline, CDR1 is SGHRS, CDR2 YFSETQ. CDR3 length equals 14 residues. In DNA, the CDR3 is TGCGCCAGCAGCTCTATTGGGGCGTACAATGAGCAGTTCTTC. It is translated as CASSSIGAYNEQFF.

The gene calls are TRBV20-1 and TRBJ2-7; D perhaps matches TRBD1 (6 bases). The CDR3 contains 15 residues. From germline, CDR1 is DFQATT and CDR2 SNEGSKA (reference sequence). The V gene lost 3 bases and the J gene lost 3 bases, with 18 bases spanning the gap. The chain's CDR3 is CSASYGQSGGYEQYF. In DNA, the CDR3 is TGCAGTGCTAGTTACGGACAGAGTGGGGGCTACGAGCAGTACTTC.

The J gene is TRBJ2-5, the V gene TRBV4-1; D gene uncertain. Looked up from germline, CDR1 is MGHRA and CDR2 is YSYEKL. The CDR3 totals 16 residues. The V and J ends lost 4 bases and 2 bases respectively, with 17 bases between them. The CDR3 loop reads CASSPSTSGLQETQYF. CDR3 DNA sequence: TGCGCCAGCAGCCCAAGCACTTCCGGGTTACAAGAGACCCAGTACTTC.

In this sample, this clonotype turned up a few times. A read error may explain this, as a much larger clone is one base away. The CDR3 reads CAGSLEISGYGYTF. In DNA form, the CDR3 reads TGTGCCGGCAGCTTAGAAATCAGCGGGTACGGCTACACCTTC. The rearrangement uses TRBV7-2 and TRBJ1-2, with unresolved D. The CDR3 consists of 14 residues. Looked up from germline, CDR1 is SGHTA and CDR2 is FQGNSA.

The table lists this clonotype with a few counts. The V and J genes are TRBV28 and TRBJ2-7, with D unclear. CDR1 MDHEN and CDR2 SYDVKM come from the germline V gene. The V and J ends lost 6 bases and 2 bases respectively, with 8 bases between them. The CDR3 runs to 12 residues. The CDR3 protein is CASRTEPYEQYF. The CDR3 region has the DNA TGTGCCAGCAGAACAGAACCCTACGAGCAGTACTTC.

The V gene is TRBV28, the J gene TRBJ1-1; D ambiguous. This CDR3 spans 12 amino acids. V was cut by 6 bases and J by 7 bases, with 12 bases left in between. The germline V gene has CDR1 MDHEN and CDR2 SYDVKM. CDR3 protein: CASREGGVEAFF. CDR3 DNA sequence: TGTGCCAGCAGGGAAGGAGGTGTTGAAGCTTTCTTT.

The rearrangement joins TRBV4-2 to TRBJ1-5; D gene uncertain. The CDR3 is 15 amino acids. V was pared by 0 bases and J by 4 bases, with 10 bases between. In germline, CDR1 is LGHNA, CDR2 YNFKEQ. The CDR3 bases are TGTGCCAGCAGCCAAGAGGCCCTGTGGAATCAGCCCCAGCATTTT. Its protein product is CASSQEALWNQPQHF.

The V and J genes are TRBV19 and TRBJ2-5; 8 bases agree with TRBD2. Trimming removed 5 bases from V and 11 bases from J; junction bases left unmatched: 25. CDR1 is LNHDA and CDR2 is SQIVND in the germline V gene (reference sequence). CDR3 length equals 18 residues. In DNA form, the CDR3 reads TGTGCCAGTAGTCCAGGAAGACGCACCGGGGGGGCCTACAATGAGCAGTACTTC. Protein sequence: CASSPGRRTGGAYNEQYF. The full variable domain, its missing parts supplied by reference TRBV19 and TRBJ2-5, is DGGITQSPKYLFRKEGQNVTLSCEQNLNHDAMYWYRQDPGQGLRLIYYSQIVNDFQKGDIAEGYSVSREKKESFPLTVTSAQKNPTAFYLCASSPGRRTGGAYNEQYFGPGTRLLVL.

This clonotype was counted many times. CDR3 bases: TGTGCCAGCAGCCCCCTGCTGGGGGCGGGATACGAGCAGTACTTC. This sequence encodes CASSPLLGAGYEQYF. The V call is TRBV7-2, the J call TRBJ2-7, with D perhaps given as TRBD1 or TRBD2 (6 bases each). Germline V gives CDR1 SGHTA, CDR2 FQGNSA. The length of the CDR3 is 15 residues. Trimming shortened V by 5 bases and J by 4 bases, and 18 bases separated the two germline ends.

J is TRBJ2-2 and V is TRBV28; D possibly matches TRBD1 or TRBD2 (5 bases each). Trimming pared 2 bases from V and 0 bases from J, leaving 7 bases between. The CDR3 spans 15 residues. Germline V gives CDR1 MDHEN, CDR2 SYDVKM. CDR3 coding DNA: TGTGCCAGCAGTTTAATGGGGGCGAACACCGGGGAGCTGTTTTTT. This encodes CASSLMGANTGELFF.

The chain recombines TRBV6-5 with TRBJ2-5, with D uncertain. Trimming stripped 2 bases from V and 3 bases from J, with 10 bases between. From germline, CDR1 is MNHEY and CDR2 SVGAGI. The CDR3 has 14 amino acids. CDR3: CASSYRVGKETQYF. CDR3 DNA sequence: TGTGCCAGCAGTTACAGGGTGGGAAAAGAGACCCAGTACTTC.

This clonotype was observed a few times. The chain has TRBV9 and TRBJ1-1; D uncertain. Germline CDR1 is SGDLS and CDR2 is YYNGEE. Trimming took 4 bases from V and 4 from J, leaving 14 bases between them. This CDR3 is 14 amino acids long. CDR3 nucleotide sequence: TGTGCCAGCAGCCCCTCGCCACAGTCCACTGAAGCTTTCTTT. This translates into CASSPSPQSTEAFF. Using reference TRBV9 and TRBJ1-1 for the parts outside the CDR3, the full variable domain is DSGVTQTPKHLITATGQRVTLRCSPRSGDLSVYWYQQSLDQGLQFLIQYYNGEERAKGNILERFSAQQFPDLHSELNLSSLELGDSALYFCASSPSPQSTEAFFGQGTRLTVV.

The chain recombines TRBV3-1 with TRBJ2-4, with a possible D match to TRBD2 (6 bases). The DNA end favors TRBJ2-7, so the J call may be wrong. The CDR3 contains 17 residues. Germline assignment: CDR1 LGHDT and CDR2 YNNKEL (reference sequence). The CDR3 nucleotides read TGTGCCAGCAGCCAGGGGCGCGGGGCTGTGGTATCCTACGAGCAGTACTTC. Residues: CASSQGRGAVVSYEQYF.

The chain has TRBV6-5 and TRBJ1-1; 7 bases align to TRBD1. V dropped 5 bases and J dropped 2; count of bases not matched to a gene: 5. The V gene's germline CDR1 is MNHEY and CDR2 SVGAGI. The length of the CDR3 is 14 residues. CDR3 in amino acids: CASSPEGANTEAFF. The CDR3 coding sequence is TGTGCCAGCAGTCCTGAGGGGGCTAACACTGAAGCTTTCTTT.